Each of the 26 T cell receptor beta chains below was sequenced from the same sample in a study of blood T cell repertoires in COVID-19. Sequenced by immunoSEQ multiplex PCR; TCRdb stores in-frame clones only, minus some. Among approximately 250,000 clones listed, 91% were seen once. The sequenced material came from PBMCs or T cells enriched from blood (not recorded which). These receptors were obtained from a middle-aged man who had been exposed to COVID-19.

This clone was detected only a few times. The J gene is TRBJ2-1, the V gene TRBV5-6, with D possibly TRBD1 on 5 matching bases. V lost 4 bases and J lost 7, with 15 bases in between. The CDR3 has 14 residues. The germline V gene encodes CDR1 SGHDT and CDR2 YYEEEE. This chain's CDR3 is CASSADPQGNEQFF. The CDR3 DNA sequence: TGTGCCAGCAGCGCAGATCCCCAGGGTAATGAGCAGTTCTTC.

V is TRBV18 and J is TRBJ1-2; tentatively, D is TRBD1 (5 bases). The germline V and J ends were trimmed by 3 bases and 4 bases, with 12 bases remaining between them. In germline, CDR1 is KGHSH, CDR2 LQKENI. The CDR3 loop spans 14 amino acids. The CDR3 loop reads CASSPTDSSYGYTF. CDR3 DNA sequence: TGTGCCAGCTCACCGACAGACAGCTCCTATGGCTACACCTTC.

This sequence joins TRBV19 and TRBJ2-2, with a weak D call TRBD1 (6 bases). The germline V gene has CDR1 LNHDA and CDR2 SQIVND (reference sequence). The CDR3 totals 14 residues. Trimming removed 7 bases from V and 5 bases from J, with 14 bases in between. This CDR3 is CASTEQGLTGELFF. The CDR3 DNA is TGTGCCAGTACGGAGCAGGGGCTGACCGGGGAGCTGTTTTTT.

The rearrangement links TRBV4-2 to TRBJ2-2, with 7 bases lining up with TRBD1. The CDR3 runs to 17 residues. V was pared by 4 bases and J by 2 bases, with 10 bases of the junction left unmatched. Germline CDR1 is LGHNA and CDR2 is YNFKEQ. CDR3 residues: CASSPRTGPPNTGELFF. For the CDR3, the DNA is TGTGCCAGCAGCCCCCGGACAGGACCCCCCAACACCGGGGAGCTGTTTTTT.

For the CDR3, the DNA is TGTGCCAGCACCCGGGACAGGGTTAGTGAGCAGTTCTTC. It encodes CASTRDRVSEQFF. The genes are TRBV27 and TRBJ2-1, with 9 nucleotides matching TRBD1. CDR1 and CDR2 from the germline V gene are MNHEY and SMNVEV (reference sequence). V shed 7 bases, J shed 9 bases, and the junction held 7 bases outside the gene matches. The CDR3 totals 13 residues.

The chain couples TRBV6-2 or TRBV6-3 to TRBJ2-4, with 16 bases lining up with TRBD2. The germline gives CDR1 MNHEY, CDR2 SVGEGT. The trim removed 7 bases at V and 2 bases at J, leaving 8 bases unmatched. The CDR3 loop spans 18 amino acids. The DNA for the CDR3 is TGTGCCAGCAACCCGGGACTAGCGGGAGGGCTCACCAAAAACATTCAGTACTTC. Its translation is CASNPGLAGGLTKNIQYF.

V and J are TRBV7-9 and TRBJ2-7; D gene unclear. Per germline, CDR1 SEHNR and CDR2 FQNEAQ (reference sequence). This CDR3 contains 14 residues. V was trimmed by 5 bases and J by 4 bases, leaving 15 bases between them. The DNA of the CDR3 is TGTGCCAGCAGCCGTACGGAGATGGCGTACGAGCAGTACTTC. Protein sequence: CASSRTEMAYEQYF.

The chain is built from TRBV5-4 and TRBJ2-1, with 15 bases that match TRBD2. Germline trimming cut 2 bases from V and 7 bases from J; bases unmatched to any gene: 1. Germline loops: CDR1 SGHNT, CDR2 YYREEE (reference sequence). This CDR3 is built from 15 residues. The CDR3 nucleotides are TGTGCCAGCAGCTTCGGACTAGCGGGAGGGAATGAGCAGTTCTTC. Protein sequence: CASSFGLAGGNEQFF.

This clone was found once. The rearrangement links TRBV5-4 to TRBJ2-7; 8 bases map to TRBD1. CDR1 and CDR2 (germline): SGHNT, YYREEE (reference sequence). The CDR3 runs to 15 residues. V shed 2 bases, J shed 2 bases, and the junction held 6 bases outside the gene matches. Here the CDR3 DNA reads TGTGCCAGCAGCTTTGGAGGACAGGGACCCTACGAGCAGTACTTC. This encodes CASSFGGQGPYEQYF.

The chain has TRBV21-1 and TRBJ1-3; the table's D call, TRBD1, was not checked against the DNA. TRBV21-1 counts as a pseudogene. The CDR3 contains 19 residues. The CDR3 sequence: CASSKALLRQEKDRNTIYF. The CDR3 DNA follows: TGTGCCAGCAGCAAAGCGCTCCTCAGACAAGAAAAAGACCGAAACACCATATATTTT.

The chain has TRBV5-6 and TRBJ1-5, with 8 bases matching TRBD1. CDR1 is SGHDT, CDR2 YYEEEE, per germline. The CDR3 contains 16 residues. The ends lost 4 bases at V and 0 bases at J; junction bases unmatched: 6. This CDR3 reads CASSMGTGNSNQPQHF. For the CDR3, the DNA is TGTGCCAGCAGCATGGGGACAGGCAATAGCAATCAGCCCCAGCATTTT.

The table lists this clone with a count of one. J is TRBJ1-2 and V is TRBV6-4, with D unclear. This CDR3 is built from 11 residues. Germline V gene data show CDR1 as MRHNA and CDR2 as SNTAGT. Trimming stripped 4 bases from V and 7 bases from J, with 7 bases between. The CDR3, as DNA: TGTGCCAGCAGTGGCGAGGCTGGCTACACCTTC. Its protein product is CASSGEAGYTF.

This clone was seen only a few times. The V gene is TRBV9, the J gene TRBJ2-7; possibly TRBD2 for D (5 bases). This CDR3 has 14 residues. Looked up from germline, CDR1 is SGDLS and CDR2 is YYNGEE. Trimming shortened V by 3 bases and J by 5 bases, and 15 bases separated the two germline ends. The CDR3 bases are TGTGCCAGCAGCGGCCAGTCTAGCAGCCACGAGCAGTACTTC. This sequence encodes CASSGQSSSHEQYF. Combining the CDR3 with reference TRBV9 and TRBJ2-7 gives the whole variable domain DSGVTQTPKHLITATGQRVTLRCSPRSGDLSVYWYQQSLDQGLQFLIQYYNGEERAKGNILERFSAQQFPDLHSELNLSSLELGDSALYFCASSGQSSSHEQYFGPGTRLTVT.

The table lists this clone with a count of one. The rearrangement joins TRBV29-1 to TRBJ2-4; D not resolved. V lost 1 base and J 1 base, leaving 5 bases between the germline ends. CDR1 and CDR2 (germline): SQVTM, ANQGSEA. The CDR3 runs to 13 residues. CDR3 nucleotides: TGCAGCGTTGAAGCAGATGCCAAAAACATTCAGTACTTC. Residues: CSVEADAKNIQYF.

CDR3 sequence reads: CASSPSSGSYNEQFF. In DNA, the CDR3 is TGTGCCAGCAGTCCCTCTAGCGGGAGCTACAATGAGCAGTTCTTC. J is TRBJ2-1 and V is TRBV27; 10 bases align to TRBD2. CDR3 size: 15 residues. CDR1 and CDR2 (germline): MNHEY, SMNVEV (reference sequence). After removal of 5 bases from V and 3 bases from J, the junction contained 4 bases not matched to a gene.

This chain uses TRBV6-1 with TRBJ2-5; D ambiguous. This CDR3 contains 16 residues. Germline assignment: CDR1 MNHNS and CDR2 SASEGT. Trimming stripped 4 bases from V and 5 bases from J, with 20 bases between. CDR3 residues: CASSAARRSTFETQYF. CDR3 DNA sequence: TGTGCCAGCAGTGCGGCGAGGAGAAGTACATTCGAGACCCAGTACTTC.

The chain has TRBV28 and TRBJ1-3; a possible D gene is TRBD1 (5 bases). The CDR3 is made up of 14 amino acids. Germline V gene data show CDR1 as MDHEN and CDR2 as SYDVKM. Trimming removed 1 base at V and 3 bases at J, with 7 bases between. CDR3 residues: CASSLSGYGNTIYF. In DNA form, the CDR3 reads TGTGCCAGCAGTTTATCAGGGTATGGAAACACCATATATTTT.

The chain employs TRBV10-3 and TRBJ2-7, with 12 bases aligning to TRBD2. Germline-derived CDR1 and CDR2 are ENHRY and SYGVKD. Unmatched junction bases numbered 8, after V lost 6 bases and J lost 5 bases. The CDR3 runs 15 residues. The CDR3 region is CAIRPTSGSTDEQYF. The CDR3 nucleotides are TGTGCCATCAGACCGACTAGCGGGAGTACCGACGAGCAGTACTTC.

The chain combines TRBV7-2 with TRBJ1-3; no firm D call. V was trimmed by 1 base and J by 0 bases, leaving 13 bases between them. This CDR3 spans 17 amino acids. Germline CDR1 and CDR2: SGHTA and FQGNSA. The CDR3 protein is CASSLGPRPSSGNTIYF. DNA of the CDR3: TGTGCCAGCAGCTTAGGGCCCAGGCCTTCCTCTGGAAACACCATATATTTT.

The V gene is TRBV7-6, the J gene TRBJ1-1; TRBD1 matches 7 bases. This CDR3 contains 14 residues. In germline, CDR1 is SGHVS, CDR2 FNYEAQ. V lost 5 bases to trimming and J lost 0 bases; unmatched junction nucleotides: 3. CDR3 bases: TGTGCCAGCAGCCTGGACAGGATGAACACTGAAGCTTTCTTT. Its protein product is CASSLDRMNTEAFF.

The CDR3 region has the DNA TGTGCCAGCAGATCCCCGGGTGAGCAGCCCCAGCATTTT. Translated, it gives CASRSPGEQPQHF. The rearrangement joins TRBV28 to TRBJ1-5, with D hard to call. Looked up from germline, CDR1 is MDHEN and CDR2 is SYDVKM. This CDR3 region has 13 residues. Trimming removed 6 bases at V and 7 bases at J, with 13 bases between.

The table lists this clone with a few counts. The chain uses TRBV4-1 and TRBJ2-1, with unresolved D. The CDR3 runs to 15 residues. Germline V gene data show CDR1 as MGHRA and CDR2 as YSYEKL. V lost 1 base to trimming and J lost 6 bases, with 13 bases between them. The CDR3 bases are TGCGCCAGCAGCCAAGGAGACGGCTTAGCCAATGAGCAGTTCTTC. This gives the protein CASSQGDGLANEQFF.

The V gene is TRBV19, the J gene TRBJ1-1, with D perhaps TRBD1 (5 bases). This CDR3 comprises 15 residues. The germline V and J ends were trimmed by 0 bases and 2 bases, with 10 bases remaining between them. Per germline, CDR1 LNHDA and CDR2 SQIVND (reference sequence). This chain's CDR3 is CASSIDFGGNTEAFF. CDR3 DNA sequence: TGTGCCAGTAGTATAGATTTCGGGGGAAACACTGAAGCTTTCTTT.

The chain has TRBV28 and TRBJ1-1; D possibly corresponds to TRBD1 (6 bases). V shed 8 bases and J shed 2 bases, with 21 bases lying between them. This CDR3 has 16 residues. From germline, CDR1 is MDHEN and CDR2 SYDVKM. The CDR3 protein is CASDPRGGELNTEAFF. DNA of the CDR3: TGTGCCAGCGACCCTCGGGGGGGCGAGTTAAACACTGAAGCTTTCTTT. Drawing the rest from reference TRBV28 and TRBJ1-1, the complete variable domain is DVKVTQSSRYLVKRTGEKVFLECVQDMDHENMFWYRQDPGLGLRLIYFSYDVKMKEKGDIPEGYSVSREKKERFSLILESASTNQTSMYLCASDPRGGELNTEAFFGQGTRLTVV.

This chain links TRBV29-1 with TRBJ1-2; TRBD1 might be the D (6 bases). Germline CDR1 reads SQVTM; CDR2 reads ANQGSEA. The CDR3 consists of 12 residues. The V end was cut by 3 bases, the J end by 8 bases, with 13 bases between. The CDR3 DNA reads as TGCAGCGTTGAGTCAGGGGTCCACGGCTACACCTTC. Protein: CSVESGVHGYTF.

This clone was counted a single time. The chain carries TRBV5-1 and TRBJ2-6; 8 nucleotides align to TRBD1. Per germline, CDR1 SGHRS and CDR2 YFSETQ. The CDR3 is 16 residues long. Losses at the gene ends were 2 bases for V and 2 bases for J; bases not matched to a gene: 3. The CDR3 nucleotides read TGCGCCAGCAGCTTTGTGGACAGGGCTGGGGCCAACGTCCTGACTTTC. It is translated as CASSFVDRAGANVLTF.